These 32 T cell receptor beta chains originate from one sample sequenced in a study of cytomegalovirus exposure and HLA in healthy donors. A multiplex PCR was run with 60 Vbeta primers and 13 Jbeta primers. Some clones are missing from TCRdb's copy, which holds only in-frame ones; the method was immunoSEQ multiplex PCR. The sample holds over 150,000 clones; roughly four fifths are singletons and the top ten take around 1.6%. The specimen sequenced was PBMCs. These receptor sequences come from a man aged 50-59 years in good health and CMV-seronegative.

The chain recombines TRBV6-5 with TRBJ1-2; D call uncertain. Germline V gene sequence: CDR1 MNHEY, CDR2 SVGAGI. The CDR3 spans 11 residues. With 7 bases removed from V and 1 base from J, the gap between germline ends came to 4 bases. The chain's CDR3 is CASIHNYGYTF. The CDR3, as DNA: TGTGCCAGCATTCATAACTATGGCTACACCTTC.

The chain recombines TRBV5-6 with TRBJ1-1; TRBD1 matches 9 bases. With V trimmed by 2 bases and J by 6 bases, 5 bases remained unmatched. Germline-derived CDR1 and CDR2 are SGHDT and YYEEEE. The CDR3 consists of 14 residues. The CDR3 sequence: CASSFTGGRAEAFF. CDR3 sequence (DNA): TGTGCCAGCAGCTTTACAGGGGGCAGAGCTGAAGCTTTCTTT.

This chain links TRBV6-6 with TRBJ1-5; TRBD1 agrees at 7 bases. The J segment lost 7 bases and the V segment lost 0 bases, leaving 9 bases of the junction unmatched. The CDR3 contains 16 residues. The germline CDR1 and CDR2 sequences are MNHNY and SVGAGI (reference sequence). The CDR3 sequence is CASSYSEGASRQPQHF. In DNA, the CDR3 is TGTGCCAGCAGTTACTCGGAGGGGGCGAGCAGACAGCCCCAGCATTTT.

The chain combines TRBV29-1 with TRBJ1-4; 10 bases match TRBD1. The CDR3 length is 14 residues. Trimming at V came to 6 bases and at J to 7 bases, leaving 8 bases not matched to a gene. CDR1 is SQVTM, CDR2 ANQGSEA, per germline. The CDR3 loop reads CSVTGGRGIEKLFF. The CDR3 DNA is TGCAGCGTGACAGGGGGCAGGGGGATTGAAAAACTGTTTTTT.

The chain combines TRBV2 with TRBJ2-6; TRBD1 matches 8 bases. Trimming removed 6 bases from V and 3 bases from J; junction bases left unmatched: 4. Germline values: CDR1 SNHLY, CDR2 FYNNEI. CDR3 length equals 15 residues. The CDR3 DNA follows: TGTGCCAGCAGGGACAGGGTGGTTGGGGCCAACGTCCTGACTTTC. The encoded protein is CASRDRVVGANVLTF.

The chain links TRBV30 to TRBJ1-6; D is perhaps TRBD1 (5 bases). V was cut by 3 bases and J by 6 bases, with 12 bases left in between. Germline V gene sequence: CDR1 GTSNPN, CDR2 SVGIG (reference sequence). CDR3 size: 14 residues. The CDR3 DNA reads as TGTGCCTGGAGCGCCTGGGGGGGTAATTCACCCCTCCACTTT. This codes for CAWSAWGGNSPLHF.

This chain links TRBV6-6 with TRBJ2-2; D is possibly TRBD2 (6 bases). Between the trimmed V and J ends, which lost 10 bases and 2 bases, there was a span of 14 bases. The CDR3 extends over 14 amino acids. Germline CDR1 MNHNY, CDR2 SVGAGI (reference sequence). The CDR3 nucleotides are TGTGCCACCGTTATAGCGGAAAACACCGGGGAGCTGTTTTTT. This gives the protein CATVIAENTGELFF.

The V gene is TRBV4-2, the J gene TRBJ2-5; TRBD1 agrees at 8 bases. Looked up from germline, CDR1 is LGHNA and CDR2 is YNFKEQ. V lost 5 bases and J lost 5; bases outside the gene matches: 16. CDR3 length equals 17 residues. CDR3 in amino acids: CASSLAGGAPWGETQYF. The CDR3 coding sequence is TGTGCCAGCAGCTTAGCAGGGGGCGCCCCGTGGGGTGAGACCCAGTACTTC.

The gene calls are TRBV29-1 and TRBJ1-2, with unresolved D. CDR3 length equals 12 residues. V dropped 0 bases and J dropped 8 bases, with 10 bases sitting between them. CDR1 and CDR2 from the germline V gene are SQVTM and ANQGSEA. CDR3 DNA sequence: TGCAGCGTTGAAGAGACACCCAACGGCTACACCTTC. Encoded protein: CSVEETPNGYTF.

This clone was found a few times. The genes are TRBV6-4 and TRBJ2-7, with 9 bases lining up with TRBD1. V shed 3 bases, J shed 6 bases, and the junction held 9 bases outside the gene matches. Germline V gene lookup returns CDR1 MRHNA and CDR2 SNTAGT. There are 15 residues in the CDR3. The CDR3 region has the DNA TGTGCCAGCAGTGAACAAGGGACAGGGCCCTCCGAGCAGTACTTC. Amino acid sequence: CASSEQGTGPSEQYF.

The rearrangement links TRBV19 to TRBJ2-1, with TRBD2 identical over 8 bases. Losses at the gene ends were 5 bases for V and 2 bases for J; bases not matched to a gene: 8. Germline CDR1 is LNHDA and CDR2 is SQIVND (reference sequence). The CDR3 has 16 amino acids. In DNA, the CDR3 is TGTGCCAGTAGTGAACTCGGCGGGGGGCCCTACAATGAGCAGTTCTTC. Its translation is CASSELGGGPYNEQFF. Full variable domain (missing parts from reference TRBV19 and TRBJ2-1): DGGITQSPKYLFRKEGQNVTLSCEQNLNHDAMYWYRQDPGQGLRLIYYSQIVNDFQKGDIAEGYSVSREKKESFPLTVTSAQKNPTAFYLCASSELGGGPYNEQFFGPGTRLTVL.

As DNA, the CDR3 is TGTGCCAGCAGCGTAACCCCGGGACAGGTCTCTGGAAACACCATATATTTT. Its protein is CASSVTPGQVSGNTIYF. The chain links TRBV9 to TRBJ1-3; TRBD1 aligns across 8 bases. The CDR3 is made up of 17 amino acids. The V gene's germline CDR1 is SGDLS and CDR2 YYNGEE. The junction had 6 bases not matched to a gene; V was cut back by 1 base and J by 0 bases.

The chain combines TRBV7-9 with TRBJ2-5, with 10 nucleotides matching TRBD2. V lost 5 bases to trimming and J lost 11 bases; unmatched junction nucleotides: 14. This CDR3 comprises 15 residues. CDR1 is SEHNR and CDR2 is FQNEAQ in the germline V gene (reference sequence). The DNA for the CDR3 is TGTGCCAGCAGCCTGGCGCTAGCGGGAGTGGGTGAGCAGTACTTC. The encoded protein is CASSLALAGVGEQYF.

This chain links TRBV7-8 with TRBJ1-6; the match to TRBD1 covers 7 bases. Germline V gene sequence: CDR1 SGHVS, CDR2 FQNEAQ. The CDR3 sequence is 15 residues long. Trimming at V came to 2 bases and at J to 9 bases, leaving 7 bases not matched to a gene. This CDR3 is CASSLIGTVGSPLHF. As DNA, the CDR3 is TGTGCCAGCAGCTTAATTGGGACAGTGGGTTCACCCCTCCACTTT.

The chain employs TRBV9 and TRBJ2-7; 12 nucleotides match TRBD2. The germline V gene has CDR1 SGDLS and CDR2 YYNGEE. The CDR3 length is 15 residues. Trimming removed 0 bases from V and 3 bases from J; junction bases left unmatched: 1. CDR3 sequence: CASSVGTSGNYEQYF. CDR3 sequence (DNA): TGTGCCAGCAGCGTAGGGACTAGCGGGAACTACGAGCAGTACTTC.

The rearrangement uses TRBV29-1 and TRBJ1-2, with a possible D match to TRBD1 (5 bases). Looked up from germline, CDR1 is SQVTM and CDR2 is ANQGSEA. The length of the CDR3 is 13 residues. V shed 4 bases and J shed 2 bases, with 11 bases lying between them. For the CDR3, the DNA is TGCAGCGTTGGGGCTGGACAAAACTATGGCTACACCTTC. Translated: CSVGAGQNYGYTF.

The chain uses TRBV2 and TRBJ2-7, with 9 bases that match TRBD1. Germline V CDR1 and CDR2: SNHLY, FYNNEI. The V gene end was trimmed by 5 bases and the J gene end by 5 bases; junction bases not matched to a gene: 4. This CDR3 has 13 amino acids. CDR3 region: CASSTRDRDEQYF. The CDR3 DNA is TGTGCCAGCAGTACCCGGGACAGGGACGAGCAGTACTTC.

V usage is TRBV6-1 and J usage is TRBJ2-1; the match to TRBD2 covers 9 bases. Germline trimming cut 0 bases from V and 9 bases from J; bases unmatched to any gene: 18. CDR3 length: 19 residues. Germline-derived CDR1 and CDR2 are MNHNS and SASEGT. The CDR3: CASSEAGRLAAPALAEQFF. The CDR3, as DNA: TGTGCCAGCAGTGAAGCGGGGCGACTAGCGGCCCCCGCGTTGGCTGAGCAGTTCTTC.

The rearrangement joins TRBV30 to TRBJ2-2; D is unclear. Per germline, CDR1 GTSNPN and CDR2 SVGIG (reference sequence). V gave up 2 bases and J gave up 6 bases, with 7 bases separating them. The CDR3 is 12 amino acids. CDR3: CAWSMRPGELFF. CDR3 nucleotide sequence: TGTGCCTGGAGTATGAGGCCCGGGGAGCTGTTTTTT.

CDR3: CASSLGRGGQGAYNEQFF. The CDR3 nucleotides read TGTGCCAGCAGCTTAGGTAGAGGGGGACAGGGGGCGTACAATGAGCAGTTCTTC. The chain carries TRBV7-9 and TRBJ2-1; 12 nucleotides align to TRBD1. Germline V lookup: CDR1 SEHNR, CDR2 FQNEAQ (reference sequence). V lost 1 base, J lost 4 bases, and 8 bases stayed unmatched. CDR3 length: 18 amino acids.

V usage is TRBV18 and J usage is TRBJ2-1; D possibly corresponds to TRBD2 (5 bases). The CDR3 covers 16 residues. V was pared by 5 bases and J by 0 bases, with 14 bases between. CDR1 KGHSH and CDR2 LQKENI come from the germline V gene. The DNA of the CDR3 is TGTGCCAGCTCAGCTACCGTAGGGAGCTCCTACAATGAGCAGTTCTTC. Its translation is CASSATVGSSYNEQFF.

This chain uses TRBV7-9 with TRBJ2-2, with 7 positions matching TRBD1. V lost 3 bases to trimming and J lost 0 bases; unmatched junction nucleotides: 1. This CDR3 has 15 amino acids. Germline V CDR1 and CDR2: SEHNR, FQNEAQ (reference sequence). CDR3 amino acids: CASSFDRANTGELFF. CDR3 nucleotides: TGTGCCAGCAGCTTCGACAGGGCGAACACCGGGGAGCTGTTTTTT.

The chain carries TRBV18 and TRBJ1-1; 7 nucleotides line up with TRBD1. The J segment lost 8 bases and the V segment lost 0 bases, leaving 9 bases of the junction unmatched. Per the germline V gene, CDR1 is KGHSH and CDR2 is LQKENI. CDR3 length: 15 amino acids. In nucleotides, the CDR3 is TGTGCCAGCTCACCACCGGTCCCTGAACAGGGGGAAGCTTTCTTT. Amino acids: CASSPPVPEQGEAFF.

The chain employs TRBV5-8 and TRBJ2-7; D remains unclear. V was pared by 0 bases and J by 2 bases, with 15 bases between. The CDR3 covers 16 residues. Looked up from germline, CDR1 is SGHTS and CDR2 is YDEGEE. The CDR3 sequence is CASSLGKTRYAYEQYF. The CDR3 DNA reads TGTGCCAGCAGCTTGGGAAAAACCAGATACGCCTACGAGCAGTACTTC. Full variable domain (rest looked up from reference TRBV5-8 and TRBJ2-7): EAGVTQSPTHLIKTRGQQATLRCSPISGHTSVYWYQQALGLGLQFLLWYDEGEERNRGNFPPRFSGRQFPNYSSELNVNALELEDSALYLCASSLGKTRYAYEQYFGPGTRLTVT.

This clone has only a few counts. The rearrangement joins TRBV4-3 to TRBJ2-6; 7 bases match TRBD2. V lost 0 bases and J lost 0; bases outside the gene matches: 14. The length of the CDR3 is 21 residues. Germline values: CDR1 LGHNA, CDR2 YSLEER. The CDR3 reads CASSQDGPMAGDGSGANVLTF. The CDR3 coding sequence is TGCGCCAGCAGCCAAGATGGACCCATGGCGGGGGACGGCTCTGGGGCCAACGTCCTGACTTTC.

This clone was counted once. This sequence joins TRBV6-1 and TRBJ1-1, with D tentatively TRBD1 (5 bases). V was shortened by 1 base and J by 6 bases, with 12 bases between the two germline ends. The CDR3 sequence is 14 residues long. Germline CDR1 reads MNHNS; CDR2 reads SASEGT. CDR3 protein: CASSEDRRRSEAFF. The DNA of the CDR3 is TGTGCCAGCAGTGAAGACAGGCGTAGGTCTGAAGCTTTCTTT.

Only a few counts were recorded for this clone. This rearrangement joins TRBV6-1 to TRBJ1-1, with D perhaps matching TRBD1 (5 bases). CDR1 and CDR2 (germline): MNHNS, SASEGT. The V end lost 3 bases, the J end lost 4 bases, and 18 bases lay between the germline ends. The CDR3 totals 16 residues. The CDR3 bases are TGTGCCAGCAGTGACCCCGGGAGGGGCGAAGGCACTGAAGCTTTCTTT. This sequence encodes CASSDPGRGEGTEAFF.

This clone was detected only once. This chain links TRBV18 with TRBJ2-3; D perhaps matches TRBD2 (6 bases). Germline lookup yields CDR1 KGHSH and CDR2 LQKENI. Trimming left V 1 base short and J 1 base short, with 15 bases between. This CDR3 is 17 amino acids long. CDR3 in DNA: TGTGCCAGCTCACCACTTACAAGCGGACTACGCACAGATACGCAGTATTTT. Amino acid sequence: CASSPLTSGLRTDTQYF.

This clone was seen a single time. The chain combines TRBV7-2 with TRBJ2-7, with TRBD2 identical over 10 bases. The V and J ends lost 0 bases and 0 bases, in that order; junction bases with no gene match: 5. Germline CDR1 and CDR2: SGHTA and FQGNSA. CDR3 length: 17 residues. DNA for the CDR3: TGTGCCAGCAGCTTAGCTAGGACTAGCGGCCTCTCCTACGAGCAGTACTTC. Residues: CASSLARTSGLSYEQYF.

V is TRBV5-1 and J is TRBJ2-3; 8 bases are a match to TRBD2. Trimming at V came to 0 bases and at J to 6 bases, leaving 6 bases not matched to a gene. The CDR3 length is 15 residues. Germline V gene sequence: CDR1 SGHRS, CDR2 YFSETQ. The CDR3 reads CASSLVGGGQDTQYF. CDR3 coding DNA: TGCGCCAGCAGCTTGGTCGGGGGGGGCCAGGATACGCAGTATTTT.

For this clone: Other DNA sequences of this sample code for an identical CDR3. This chain links TRBV19 with TRBJ1-1, with TRBD1 identical over 7 bases. This CDR3 has 14 amino acids. Germline V gene data show CDR1 as LNHDA and CDR2 as SQIVND (reference sequence). V dropped 5 bases and J dropped 1; count of bases not matched to a gene: 4. The CDR3 loop reads CASSLTGRNTEAFF. Here the CDR3 DNA reads TGTGCCAGTAGTCTGACAGGGAGGAACACTGAAGCTTTCTTT.

The chain couples TRBV6-6 to TRBJ2-3; TRBD1 might be the D (5 bases). The germline V gene has CDR1 MNHNY and CDR2 SVGAGI (reference sequence). This CDR3 has 12 amino acids. Trimming pared 4 bases from V and 4 bases from J, leaving 6 bases between. The CDR3 DNA reads TGTGCCAGCAGTTCGACAGCAGATACGCAGTATTTT. This codes for CASSSTADTQYF.